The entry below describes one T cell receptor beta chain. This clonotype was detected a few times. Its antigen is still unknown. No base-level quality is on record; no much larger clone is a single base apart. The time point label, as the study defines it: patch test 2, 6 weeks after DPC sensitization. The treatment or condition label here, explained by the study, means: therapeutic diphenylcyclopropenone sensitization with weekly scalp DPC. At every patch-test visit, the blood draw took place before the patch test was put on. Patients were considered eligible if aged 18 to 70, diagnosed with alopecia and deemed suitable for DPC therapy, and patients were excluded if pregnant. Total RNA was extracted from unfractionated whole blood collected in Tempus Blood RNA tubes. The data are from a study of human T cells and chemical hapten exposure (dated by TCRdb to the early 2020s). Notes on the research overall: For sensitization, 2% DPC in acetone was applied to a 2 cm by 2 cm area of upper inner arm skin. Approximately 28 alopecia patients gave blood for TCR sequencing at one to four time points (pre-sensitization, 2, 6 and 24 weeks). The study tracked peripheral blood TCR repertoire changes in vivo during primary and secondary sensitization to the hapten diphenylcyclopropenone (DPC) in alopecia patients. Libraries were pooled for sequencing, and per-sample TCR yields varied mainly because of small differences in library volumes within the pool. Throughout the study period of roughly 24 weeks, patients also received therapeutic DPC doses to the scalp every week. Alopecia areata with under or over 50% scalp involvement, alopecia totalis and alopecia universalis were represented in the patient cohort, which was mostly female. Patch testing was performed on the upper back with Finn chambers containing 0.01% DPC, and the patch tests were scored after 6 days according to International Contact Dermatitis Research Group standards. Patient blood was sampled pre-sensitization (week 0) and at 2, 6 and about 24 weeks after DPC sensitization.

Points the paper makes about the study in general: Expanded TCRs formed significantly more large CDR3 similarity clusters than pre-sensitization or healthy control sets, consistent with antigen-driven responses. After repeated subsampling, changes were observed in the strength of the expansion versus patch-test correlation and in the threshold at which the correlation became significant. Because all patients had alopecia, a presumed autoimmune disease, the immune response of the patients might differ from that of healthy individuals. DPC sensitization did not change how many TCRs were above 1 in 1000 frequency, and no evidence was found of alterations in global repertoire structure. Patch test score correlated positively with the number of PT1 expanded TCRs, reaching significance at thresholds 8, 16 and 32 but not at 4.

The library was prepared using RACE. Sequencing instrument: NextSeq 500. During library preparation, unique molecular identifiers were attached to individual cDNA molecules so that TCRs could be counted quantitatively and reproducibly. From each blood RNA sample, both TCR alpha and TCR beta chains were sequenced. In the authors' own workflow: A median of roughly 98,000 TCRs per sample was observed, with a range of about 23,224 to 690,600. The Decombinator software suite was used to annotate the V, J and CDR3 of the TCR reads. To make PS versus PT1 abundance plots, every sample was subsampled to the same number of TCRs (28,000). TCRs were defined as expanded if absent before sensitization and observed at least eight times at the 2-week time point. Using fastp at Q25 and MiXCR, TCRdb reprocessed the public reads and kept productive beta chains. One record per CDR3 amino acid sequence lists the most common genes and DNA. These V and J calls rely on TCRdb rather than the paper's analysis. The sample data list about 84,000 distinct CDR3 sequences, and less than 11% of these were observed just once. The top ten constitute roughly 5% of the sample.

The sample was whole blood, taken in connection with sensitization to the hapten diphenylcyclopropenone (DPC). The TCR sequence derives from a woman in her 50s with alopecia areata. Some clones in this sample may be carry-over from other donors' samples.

The DNA sequence is TGCGCCAGCAGCTTGGATGTTCTAAGCTCCTACAATGAGCAGTTCTTC. Its protein product is CASSLDVLSSYNEQFF. The sequence joins TRBV5-1 to TRBJ2-1, with the D segment identity uncertain. Trimming at the junction amounts to 0 bases on V and 0 bases on J, and the germline ends lie 10 bases apart. From the cysteine up to the phenylalanine, the CDR3 has a length of 16 residues. Only the CDR3 DNA is retained, 48 bases long and in frame from the first base. CDR1 SGHRS and CDR2 YFSETQ are derived from the germline V gene.